The 25 T cell receptor beta chains below come from one sample, sequenced in a study of T cells after yellow fever vaccination. TCRdb fed the 5' RACE reads into MiXCR, producing one record per CDR3 protein. Among about 120,000 distinct CDR3 sequences listed, approximately 8.4% were seen once. The source material was CD8+ T cells sorted from PBMCs, sampled on the day of the yellow fever booster vaccination. These receptors originate from a young man who received the YFV17D yellow fever vaccine.

The chain recombines TRBV3-1 with TRBJ2-3; the match to TRBD2 covers 8 bases. Germline CDR1 and CDR2: LGHDT and YNNKEL (reference sequence). The ends lost 1 base at V and 0 bases at J; junction bases unmatched: 3. The CDR3 runs 16 residues. CDR3 in amino acids: CASSQALAGSTDTQYF. In DNA, the CDR3 is TGTGCCAGCAGCCAAGCTTTAGCGGGGAGCACAGATACGCAGTATTTT.

This clonotype was picked up a small number of times. DNA of the CDR3: TGTGCCAGCAGCGTAGACGGGTTTTCCTACAATGAGCAGTTCTTC. Encoded protein: CASSVDGFSYNEQFF. This rearrangement joins TRBV9 to TRBJ2-1; no firm D call. Trimming left V 0 bases short and J 1 base short, with 8 bases between. The CDR3 loop spans 15 amino acids. CDR1 and CDR2 from the germline V gene are SGDLS and YYNGEE.

The chain combines TRBV6-6 with TRBJ1-3; D possibly corresponds to TRBD1 (5 bases). Germline lookup yields CDR1 MNHNY and CDR2 SVGAGI (reference sequence). The length of the CDR3 is 16 residues. V lost 6 bases and J 7 bases, leaving 22 bases between the germline ends. This chain's CDR3 is CASSHRDPRAGNTIYF. Here the CDR3 DNA reads TGTGCCAGCAGCCACCGGGACCCCAGGGCCGGGAACACCATATATTTT.

V usage is TRBV7-8 and J usage is TRBJ2-7, with D unclear. The germline V and J ends were trimmed by 5 bases and 0 bases, with 11 bases remaining between them. The CDR3 has 14 amino acids. Germline assignment: CDR1 SGHVS and CDR2 FQNEAQ. DNA of the CDR3: TGTGCCAGCAGCCATACATTAGGCTCCTACGAGCAGTACTTC. As protein: CASSHTLGSYEQYF. The full variable domain, with the rest looked up from reference TRBV7-8 and TRBJ2-7, is GAGVSQSPRYKVAKRGQDVALRCDPISGHVSLFWYQQALGQGPEFLTYFQNEAQLDKSGLPSDRFFAERPEGSVSTLKIQRTQQEDSAVYLCASSHTLGSYEQYFGPGTRLTVT.

This clonotype was observed a handful of times. Germline is not matched at one junction end, which may reflect a read error. The genes are TRBV7-9 and TRBJ2-1; no clear D. Germline loops: CDR1 SEHNR, CDR2 FQNEAQ (reference sequence). The CDR3 is 13 residues long. The CDR3 DNA reads as TGTGCCAGCAGCTCCTCCCGCGAGTACGAGCTGTTCTTC. It yields the protein CASSSSREYELFF.

The rearrangement uses TRBV29-1 and TRBJ2-3, with D hard to call. Trimming left V 8 bases short and J 6 bases short, with 24 bases between. CDR3 length: 15 amino acids. Germline assignment: CDR1 SQVTM and CDR2 ANQGSEA. CDR3 coding DNA: TGCAGCCCCCCTCTTGGACCCTATATTTTCGATACGCAGTATTTT. It translates to CSPPLGPYIFDTQYF.

This clonotype turned up a few times. The chain joins TRBV9 to TRBJ2-7; TRBD2 agrees at 12 bases. The J segment lost 0 bases and the V segment lost 4 bases, leaving 8 bases of the junction unmatched. CDR1 and CDR2 (germline): SGDLS, YYNGEE. This CDR3 is built from 17 residues. DNA of the CDR3: TGTGCCAGCAGCTCCTCAGGACTAGCGGGGAACTCCTACGAGCAGTACTTC. Translated, it gives CASSSSGLAGNSYEQYF.

This sequence joins TRBV11-2 and TRBJ1-1; 7 positions agree with TRBD1. The CDR3 consists of 14 residues. J was trimmed by 4 bases and V by 5 bases; bases with no gene match: 7. Germline loops: CDR1 SGHAT, CDR2 FQNNGV. The CDR3 sequence: CASSPGGYSTEAFF. CDR3 coding DNA: TGTGCCAGCAGCCCAGGGGGATATAGCACTGAAGCTTTCTTT.

This clonotype was picked up a small number of times. The gene calls are TRBV7-8 and TRBJ2-5, with 10 bases that match TRBD2. This CDR3 has 15 residues. The germline CDR1 and CDR2 sequences are SGHVS and FQNEAQ. Trimming cost V 6 bases and J 5 bases; bases outside gene matches: 9. The DNA of the CDR3 is TGTGCCAGCAGTCACCGAGCGGGGGGGCACGAGACCCAGTACTTC. Encoded protein: CASSHRAGGHETQYF. The complete variable domain, with remaining parts taken from reference TRBV7-8 and TRBJ2-5, reads GAGVSQSPRYKVAKRGQDVALRCDPISGHVSLFWYQQALGQGPEFLTYFQNEAQLDKSGLPSDRFFAERPEGSVSTLKIQRTQQEDSAVYLCASSHRAGGHETQYFGPGTRLLVL.

This clonotype was observed a handful of times. The gene calls are TRBV10-3 and TRBJ2-3; TRBD2 matches 8 bases. The CDR3 is 18 amino acids. Germline assignment: CDR1 ENHRY and CDR2 SYGVKD. After removal of 10 bases from V and 2 bases from J, the junction contained 20 bases not matched to a gene. The CDR3 here is CATDARGLTSGDTDTQYF. The CDR3 nucleotides are TGTGCCACTGACGCTAGGGGACTAACTAGCGGAGACACAGATACGCAGTATTTT.

The V call is TRBV21-1, the J call TRBJ2-5; no check of the table's D call, TRBD1, against the DNA was made. TRBV21-1 is labeled a pseudogene. The CDR3 has 18 amino acids. CDR3 sequence reads: CASSKLRTGDGQRETQYF. The DNA of the CDR3 is TGTGCCAGCAGCAAACTCAGAACAGGGGACGGTCAACGGGAGACCCAGTACTTC.

The chain couples TRBV27 to TRBJ2-3, with unresolved D. Trimming removed 2 bases from V and 7 bases from J, with 4 bases in between. The CDR3 spans 11 residues. Germline V gives CDR1 MNHEY, CDR2 SMNVEV (reference sequence). The CDR3 region has the DNA TGTGCCAGCAGTTTAGGTTATACGCAGTATTTT. Translation: CASSLGYTQYF.

This clonotype was counted ten times or more. This chain connects TRBV19 to TRBJ2-2; 11 bases are a match to TRBD1. The CDR3 runs 14 residues. The V and J ends lost 7 bases and 3 bases, in that order; junction bases with no gene match: 1. Germline assignment: CDR1 LNHDA and CDR2 SQIVND (reference sequence). CDR3 in amino acids: CASKGQGDTGELFF. In DNA, the CDR3 is TGTGCCAGTAAGGGACAGGGGGACACCGGGGAGCTGTTTTTT.

This clonotype was seen ten or more times. This chain connects TRBV4-1 to TRBJ2-3; the D gene is possibly TRBD2 (6 bases). Germline values: CDR1 MGHRA, CDR2 YSYEKL. The CDR3 has 12 amino acids. The CDR3 nucleotides read TGCGCGACGCGGGGCGCGACAGATACGCAGTATTTT. This translates into CATRGATDTQYF.

This clonotype was detected many times. The chain recombines TRBV7-9 with TRBJ1-2; D perhaps matches TRBD1 (5 bases). V was pared by 2 bases and J by 5 bases, with 12 bases between. The CDR3 runs 14 residues. Germline lookup yields CDR1 SEHNR and CDR2 FQNEAQ (reference sequence). This chain's CDR3 is CASSLSWDPYGYTF. The CDR3 DNA follows: TGTGCCAGCAGCTTATCATGGGACCCATATGGCTACACCTTC.

The V gene is TRBV9, the J gene TRBJ1-4; 9 bases are shared with TRBD1. The CDR3 sequence is 15 residues long. The germline V gene has CDR1 SGDLS and CDR2 YYNGEE. V trimming: 3 bases; J trimming: 10 bases; junction bases outside the gene matches: 10. The CDR3 reads CASSAQPGTGRKLFF. CDR3 in DNA: TGTGCCAGCAGCGCGCAACCCGGGACAGGGCGAAAACTGTTTTTT.

The chain uses TRBV21-1 and TRBJ2-7. TRBV21-1 is noted as a pseudogene. This CDR3 is built from 10 residues. CDR3 nucleotides: TGTGCCAGCACCACCTACGAGCAGTACGTC. This sequence encodes CASTTYEQYV.

This clonotype was picked up a small number of times. This chain links TRBV4-1 with TRBJ2-7, with TRBD2 identical over 7 bases. The ends lost 1 base at V and 1 base at J; junction bases unmatched: 13. The length of the CDR3 is 18 residues. Germline CDR1 reads MGHRA; CDR2 reads YSYEKL. For the CDR3, the DNA is TGCGCCAGCAGCCAAGCCCCCGGGAGAGCGGGGCTTTCCTACGAGCAGTACTTC. This gives the protein CASSQAPGRAGLSYEQYF.

This chain connects TRBV20-1 to TRBJ2-1, with 9 bases aligning to TRBD1. Per germline, CDR1 DFQATT and CDR2 SNEGSKA (reference sequence). The CDR3 contains 14 residues. The ends lost 5 bases at V and 3 bases at J; junction bases unmatched: 5. CDR3 region: CSAPRDRDYNEQFF. CDR3 coding DNA: TGCAGTGCTCCCCGGGACAGGGACTACAATGAGCAGTTCTTC.

This clonotype appeared many times. The genes are TRBV15 and TRBJ2-5; 7 positions agree with TRBD2. Germline assignment: CDR1 LNHNV and CDR2 YYDKDF (reference sequence). V was pared by 4 bases and J by 8 bases, with 7 bases of the junction left unmatched. The CDR3 covers 13 residues. In nucleotides, the CDR3 is TGTGCCACCAGCACCGACCGAGCGGGAACCCAGTACTTC. Amino acids: CATSTDRAGTQYF.

This clonotype came up a few times. V is TRBV5-5 and J is TRBJ2-3, with D possibly TRBD2 on 5 matching bases. Germline loops: CDR1 SGHKS, CDR2 YYEKEE (reference sequence). The CDR3 is made up of 15 amino acids. Trimming left V 2 bases short and J 4 bases short, with 14 bases between. In nucleotides, the CDR3 is TGTGCCAGCAGCTTCTACGATCTCGGGGCAGATACGCAGTATTTT. Its translation: CASSFYDLGADTQYF.

In its sample, this clonotype was seen many times. The chain carries TRBV12-3 or TRBV12-4 and TRBJ2-1, with no clear D. V gave up 3 bases and J gave up 7 bases, with 7 bases separating them. The CDR3 has 12 amino acids. As DNA, the CDR3 is TGTGCCAGCAGTTTTCCCCCTAATGAGCAGTTCTTC. Its protein product is CASSFPPNEQFF.

The chain recombines TRBV5-1 with TRBJ1-5, with D perhaps matching TRBD1 (5 bases). The germline gives CDR1 SGHRS, CDR2 YFSETQ. This CDR3 has 14 residues. V lost 0 bases and J 8 bases, leaving 12 bases between the germline ends. The CDR3 loop reads CASSLAGGLEPQHF. DNA of the CDR3: TGCGCCAGCAGCTTGGCCGGGGGGTTGGAGCCCCAGCATTTT.

This clonotype was seen a few times. J is TRBJ2-3 and V is TRBV9; D ambiguous. The CDR3 covers 13 residues. Germline CDR1 is SGDLS and CDR2 is YYNGEE. Trimming stripped 4 bases from V and 6 bases from J, with 12 bases between. CDR3 sequence: CASSPQRVDTQYF. CDR3 nucleotides: TGTGCCAGCAGCCCGCAACGCGTGGATACGCAGTATTTT.

This clonotype has more than one count but fewer than ten. One end of the junction fails to match germline, which may point to a read error. The CDR3 protein is CASRLGAGTGSPLHF. The CDR3 bases are TGTGCCAGCAGATTAGGGGCAGGGACGGGTTCACCCCTCCACTTT. The chain links TRBV7-8 to TRBJ1-6; tentatively, D is TRBD1 (5 bases). The CDR3 is 15 amino acids. Germline loops: CDR1 SGHVS, CDR2 FQNEAQ.